The 19 T cell receptor beta chains reported below all come from one sample, sequenced in a study of T cell responses to AZD1222 COVID-19 vaccine. Data came from immunoSEQ multiplex PCR; TCRdb stores just in-frame clones and leaves some out. The data hold 130,000 to 150,000 clones, with about 93% observed a single time. The sample consisted of peripheral blood, taken on day 0 of AZD1222 vaccination. These receptors all come from an adult in good health.

This sequence joins TRBV7-2 and TRBJ2-2; unclear D gene. The CDR3 is 16 amino acids. V was clipped by 3 bases and J by 0 bases, with 11 bases between them. CDR1 and CDR2 (germline): SGHTA, FQGNSA. The CDR3 spells CASSLVVRSNTGELFF. CDR3 sequence (DNA): TGTGCCAGCAGCTTGGTAGTAAGGTCGAACACCGGGGAGCTGTTTTTT.

The chain links TRBV5-1 to TRBJ2-1; D unclear. Germline V CDR1 and CDR2: SGHRS, YFSETQ. This CDR3 is built from 16 residues. The ends were cut back, 0 bases at V and 0 bases at J, with 10 bases in the middle. The CDR3 DNA sequence: TGCGCCAGCAGCTTGGAACCCTTTAGCTCCTACAATGAGCAGTTCTTC. Protein: CASSLEPFSSYNEQFF. The full variable domain, with the rest looked up from reference TRBV5-1 and TRBJ2-1, is KAGVTQTPRYLIKTRGQQVTLSCSPISGHRSVSWYQQTPGQGLQFLFEYFSETQRNKGNFPGRFSGRQFSNSRSEMNVSTLELGDSALYLCASSLEPFSSYNEQFFGPGTRLTVL.

The chain couples TRBV2 to TRBJ1-6; weak D call: TRBD1 (5 bases). Germline CDR1 and CDR2: SNHLY and FYNNEI. CDR3 length equals 15 residues. V was shortened by 11 bases and J by 0 bases, with 14 bases between the two germline ends. The CDR3 bases are TGTGCCGGTAGGGACGGAACCTCCTATAATTCACCCCTCCACTTT. The encoded protein is CAGRDGTSYNSPLHF.

The chain recombines TRBV4-1 with TRBJ2-3; weak D call: TRBD2 (6 bases). The CDR3 has 18 amino acids. V was clipped by 1 base and J by 0 bases, with 17 bases between them. CDR1 is MGHRA and CDR2 is YSYEKL in the germline V gene. The DNA of the CDR3 is TGCGCCAGCAGCCAAGGCATCGGGGTTAGCGGAAGCACAGATACGCAGTATTTT. Translation gives CASSQGIGVSGSTDTQYF.

This clone was found a few times. The chain has TRBV6-5 and TRBJ1-1; TRBD1 matches at 8 bases. The CDR3 consists of 15 residues. With 5 bases clipped from V and 5 bases from J, the junction kept 10 bases outside the gene matches. Germline values: CDR1 MNHEY, CDR2 SVGAGI. CDR3 nucleotide sequence: TGTGCCAGCAGTAGGCGGACAGGGAAAAGGACTGAAGCTTTCTTT. Encoded protein: CASSRRTGKRTEAFF.

The chain links TRBV18 to TRBJ2-7; D not resolved. The V end was cut by 5 bases, the J end by 6 bases, with 14 bases between. Germline values: CDR1 KGHSH, CDR2 LQKENI. The CDR3 has 13 amino acids. The CDR3 loop reads CASSLWTRSEQYF. The CDR3 coding sequence is TGTGCCAGCTCATTATGGACCCGTAGCGAGCAGTACTTC. The whole variable domain, filled in from reference TRBV18 and TRBJ2-7, reads NAGVMQNPRHLVRRRGQEARLRCSPMKGHSHVYWYRQLPEEGLKFMVYLQKENIIDESGMPKERFSAEFPKEGPSILRIQQVVRGDSAAYFCASSLWTRSEQYFGPGTRLTVT.

This chain links TRBV3-1 (or the pseudogene TRBV3-2) with TRBJ1-5, with D perhaps TRBD1 (6 bases). The germline V and J ends were trimmed by 0 bases and 4 bases, with 16 bases remaining between them. The germline CDR1 and CDR2 sequences are LGHDT and YNNKEL (reference sequence). This CDR3 spans 17 amino acids. CDR3 amino acids: CASSQDFRGAGNQPQHF. The CDR3 DNA sequence: TGTGCCAGCAGCCAAGATTTTAGGGGGGCTGGGAATCAGCCCCAGCATTTT.

The rearrangement links TRBV5-6 to TRBJ1-3; 7 bases map to TRBD1. Looked up from germline, CDR1 is SGHDT and CDR2 is YYEEEE. V lost 4 bases and J lost 3; bases outside the gene matches: 4. The CDR3 has 14 amino acids. The CDR3 loop is CASSTGASGNTIYF. The CDR3 bases are TGTGCCAGCAGCACAGGGGCTAGTGGAAACACCATATATTTT.

This chain uses TRBV4-2 with TRBJ1-1; D not resolved. This CDR3 spans 13 amino acids. Trimming took 2 bases from V and 6 from J, leaving 10 bases between them. CDR1 and CDR2 from the germline V gene are LGHNA and YNFKEQ. The CDR3 DNA follows: TGTGCCAGCAGCCAACCCGAGAGGGCTGAAGCTTTCTTT. Its translation is CASSQPERAEAFF.

The chain uses TRBV5-5 and TRBJ1-1, with 9 bases aligning to TRBD1. The ends lost 3 bases at V and 2 bases at J; junction bases unmatched: 8. Germline loops: CDR1 SGHKS, CDR2 YYEKEE (reference sequence). The CDR3 has 16 residues. CDR3 in DNA: TGTGCCAGCAGCTCCAGGACAGGGGATAGAAACACTGAAGCTTTCTTT. As protein: CASSSRTGDRNTEAFF.

This chain joins TRBV11-1 and TRBJ1-2; 8 nucleotides line up with TRBD1. The germline CDR1 and CDR2 sequences are SGHAT and FQDESV (reference sequence). The CDR3 extends over 13 amino acids. Losses at the gene ends were 5 bases for V and 9 bases for J; bases not matched to a gene: 8. CDR3 sequence (DNA): TGTGCCAGCAGCCTCCGGGACAGGAGTAGCTACACCTTC. The encoded protein is CASSLRDRSSYTF.

The V gene is TRBV6-5, the J gene TRBJ2-5, with 8 bases lining up with TRBD2. This CDR3 has 15 residues. V dropped 6 bases and J dropped 2; count of bases not matched to a gene: 8. Germline V lookup: CDR1 MNHEY, CDR2 SVGAGI. CDR3 residues: CASRRGTSGQETQYF. DNA of the CDR3: TGTGCCAGCAGGAGGGGAACTAGCGGACAAGAGACCCAGTACTTC.

For the CDR3, the DNA is TGTGCCAGCAATCAGGGGGCGACTAATGAAAAACTGTTTTTT. It translates to CASNQGATNEKLFF. This rearrangement joins TRBV7-9 to TRBJ1-4; 8 bases are shared with TRBD1. Germline V gives CDR1 SEHNR, CDR2 FQNEAQ (reference sequence). Germline trimming cut 7 bases from V and 2 bases from J; bases unmatched to any gene: 3. The CDR3 consists of 14 residues.

The gene calls are TRBV15 and TRBJ1-4; tentatively, D is TRBD1 (6 bases). With 6 bases removed from V and 2 bases from J, the gap between germline ends came to 10 bases. Germline assignment: CDR1 LNHNV and CDR2 YYDKDF (reference sequence). The length of the CDR3 is 14 residues. The CDR3 DNA reads TGTGCCACCAGACAGGGTACGACTAATGAAAAACTGTTTTTT. Translated: CATRQGTTNEKLFF. Based on the CDR3 plus reference TRBV15 and TRBJ1-4, the full variable domain is DAMVIQNPRYQVTQFGKPVTLSCSQTLNHNVMYWYQQKSSQAPKLLFHYYDKDFNNEADTPDNFQSRRPNTSFCFLDIRSPGLGDTAMYLCATRQGTTNEKLFFGSGTQLSVL.

The chain couples TRBV27 to TRBJ1-1; TRBD1 matches at 9 bases. Trimming at V came to 4 bases and at J to 1 base, leaving 4 bases not matched to a gene. Germline CDR1 is MNHEY and CDR2 is SMNVEV (reference sequence). CDR3 size: 15 residues. The CDR3 DNA reads as TGTGCCAGCAGTTCCTGGGACAGGGCGAACACTGAAGCTTTCTTT. This gives the protein CASSSWDRANTEAFF.

Worth noting for this clone: This same CDR3 is encoded by further DNA sequences in the sample. V and J are TRBV7-3 and TRBJ2-3, with TRBD2 matching over 9 bases. The V gene end was trimmed by 2 bases and the J gene end by 0 bases; junction bases not matched to a gene: 3. The germline CDR1 and CDR2 sequences are SGHTA and FQGTGA. The CDR3 is 16 amino acids. CDR3 in amino acids: CASSLRAGGSTDTQYF. In DNA form, the CDR3 reads TGTGCCAGCAGCTTACGCGCGGGGGGGAGCACAGATACGCAGTATTTT.

This clone appeared once. The V call is TRBV6-5, the J call TRBJ1-5; D gene ambiguous. Germline CDR1 reads MNHEY; CDR2 reads SVGAGI. The CDR3 runs to 14 residues. V was shortened by 7 bases and J by 1 base, with 11 bases between the two germline ends. The CDR3 sequence: CASIDSNSNQPQHF. The CDR3 DNA reads TGTGCCAGCATTGACTCAAACAGCAATCAGCCCCAGCATTTT.

The chain is built from TRBV9 and TRBJ1-2; D may be TRBD1 (5 bases). CDR1 and CDR2 (germline): SGDLS, YYNGEE. The CDR3 loop spans 14 amino acids. Trimming cost V 4 bases and J 6 bases, with 16 bases left between them. CDR3 sequence (DNA): TGTGCCAGCAGCTCTGCTGGGGGTATTGATGGCTACACCTTC. Encoded protein: CASSSAGGIDGYTF.

The CDR3 sequence: CASSTDTNSPLHF. In DNA, the CDR3 is TGTGCCAGCAGTACCGACACCAATTCACCCCTCCACTTT. The V call is TRBV6-5, the J call TRBJ1-6; no clear D. The germline V gene has CDR1 MNHEY and CDR2 SVGAGI. V lost 5 bases and J 7 bases, leaving 9 bases between the germline ends. This CDR3 contains 13 residues.